This T cell receptor (beta chain) was captured in a study of T cells in Graves' hyperthyroidism and ophthalmopathy (dated by TCRdb to about 2019). Study-level background: Peripheral blood was sampled at the time of initial diagnosis, prior to any treatment. After blood sampling, hyperthyroidism patients were treated with methimazole at a starting dose of 30 mg daily, and ophthalmopathy patients were treated with high-dose intravenous methylprednisolone. To identify distinguishing TCR V-J signatures, a discovery cohort of 90 to 100 patients was used, comprising 40 to 45 with Graves' ophthalmopathy and some 57 with stable Graves' hyperthyroidism. For training and testing, the roughly 93 patients in the discovery cohort were randomly divided in a 7:3 ratio. The paper describes TCR Vbeta CDR3 sequencing of 135 peripheral blood samples, made up of 43 ophthalmopathy patients, roughly 80 hyperthyroidism patients and 17 progressor patients. Prospective prediction of ophthalmopathy was tested in an independent validation cohort consisting of about 19 hyperthyroidism patients and approximately 16 patients who later progressed to ophthalmopathy. The study also compared thyroid tissue and blood T-cell repertoires from several Graves' hyperthyroidism patients. What the authors observed across the whole study: During validation, the model predicted progression to ophthalmopathy a median of around 7 months ahead of onset, with more than 60% sensitivity and 72% to 80% specificity. Most expanded thyroid clonotypes (frequency above 0.001) were also detected in blood, a finding suggesting that blood repertoires may reflect thyroid immune responses. Sample size was not statistically predetermined, and blinding of investigators to group allocation was not performed. In cross-validation, a model built on a 13 V-J signature told ophthalmopathy apart from stable hyperthyroidism with under 90% sensitivity and roughly 81% specificity, and in testing the same model reached 80%/75%.

As for this clonotype: Its antigen remains undetermined. No clone much larger than this one lies a single base away; base qualities are absent.

In the ophthalmopathy patients, disease was moderately to severely active, with a Clinical Activity Score of 3 or more, a NOSPECS grade of 4 or more, and a duration of less than 3 months. Any patient with an uncontrolled infection, another autoimmune disease, pregnancy or lactation was excluded. Diagnoses were established on the basis of clinical symptoms, serum thyroxine and TRAb, thyroid ultrasound, and orbital computed tomography. Ficoll-Paque density gradient centrifugation was used to isolate PBMCs from around 10 ml of fresh peripheral blood. Total RNA was extracted using Trizol reagent, and RNA quality was assessed on an Agilent 2100 Bioanalyzer. The TCR beta CDR3 regions were amplified from RNA transcripts. A first-round RT-PCR of the TCR CDR3 used the HTBI primer set with the Qiagen OneStep RT-PCR kit. Libraries were constructed in a second round of multiplex PCR, after which size selection and purification were carried out. The libraries were sequenced on an Illumina HiSeq2000 using paired-end 100 bp reads. For the original study's pipeline: Raw data were processed with SOAPnuke, discarding reads with adapters, uncalled bases, mean Phred below 15, or no exact constant-primer or identifier match. High-quality paired reads were merged with COPE v1.2.5, and unique nucleotide sequences were defined as clonotypes. MiTCR v1.1 was used to align clonotypes to the IMGT TRBV, TRBD and TRBJ reference segments. The analysis included only V-J combinations with a frequency above 0.0001, which together covered approximately 99% of the repertoires. A TCS score was defined as the ratio between F50 (clonal expansion) and ExV (chaos), using BLOSUM62-based TCRdist between CDR3 peptides within each V-J. Welch's t-statistics and random forest reduced just over 500 V-J features to roughly 13, which were used in a naive Bayes classifier (R e1071). The public sequencing data were trimmed at Q25 with fastp and processed into clonotypes with MiXCR by TCRdb, which kept only in-frame beta chains. Every distinct CDR3 protein forms one entry, paired with its most common genes and DNA. These V and J calls derive from TCRdb rather than the authors' analysis. Counted in this sample were roughly 350,000 distinct CDR3 sequences; roughly an eighth of them appeared once. The ten largest make up 30% to 35% of the sample.

V lost 1 base and J lost 2 bases; the stretch between them is 9 bases long. From its cysteine to its phenylalanine, the CDR3 spans 15 amino acids. Of all the DNA, just the CDR3 is kept, 45 bases in frame from base 1. Based on the germline V gene, the CDR1 and CDR2 sequences are KGHDR and SFDVKD. The receptor was derived from a woman in her thirties or forties with Graves' ophthalmopathy. Rearrangement joined TRBV24-1 to TRBJ2-3, with no confidently assigned D gene. Specimen: blood. The DNA reads as follows: TGTGCCACCAGTGATTTTTCCAGGTCCACAGATACGCAGTATTTT. Its product reads: CATSDFSRSTDTQYF.